This T cell receptor (beta chain) is drawn from a study of T cell repertoires in cytomegalovirus infection. Across the study: The authors used CMV epitopes that were HLA-C-restricted (recently identified) and HLA-B-restricted (well studied). Public TCR beta signature analysis indicated the presence of both CMV infection and matching HLA type.

TCRdb reanalysed the reads using MiXCR and keeps one entry per CDR3 protein. This sample has 100,000 to 150,000 distinct CDR3 sequences, with around 32% found just once. V shed 5 bases and J shed 6 bases, with 14 bases lying between them. The CDR3 covers 13 residues. Germline V CDR1 and CDR2: SEHNR, FQNEAQ (reference sequence). This clonotype showed up just a few times. Its antigen is not known. The specimen comprised CD8+ T cells from cultured PBMCs, sampled from culture after CMV antigen stimulation. The rearrangement links TRBV7-9 to TRBJ2-7; weak D call: TRBD1 (6 bases). This TCR was recovered from a human donor in good health (CMV status not recorded). Some clones in this sample may be carry-over from other donors' samples. The CDR3 region has the DNA TGTGCCAGCAGCGGCAGGGGAAACGGCGAGCAGTACTTC. It is translated as CASSGRGNGEQYF.